These T cell receptor beta chains were read from a single sample in a study of T cell changes during pregnancy in multiple sclerosis. Assay used: immunoSEQ multiplex PCR; TCRdb lists only in-frame clones, some missing. The table lists 36,000 or so clones, around 89% of them singletons. Sequenced material: CD8+ T cells from peripheral blood mononuclear cells, taken in the third trimester of pregnancy. The source is a female donor with multiple sclerosis, enrolled in a pregnancy study. The CDR3 runs from the conserved cysteine through the conserved F or W. D genes are given only for firm matches. Clone sizes are given selectively: once, few, many, or a class where the clone is expanded.

cdr3_length	v_call	clone_size	j_call	d_call	cdr3_nt	cdr3_aa
13	TRBV19	NA	TRBJ1-5	NA	TGTGCCAGTAGTATCAGTAACAATCAGCCCCAGCATTTT	CASSISNNQPQHF
15	TRBV27	NA	TRBJ2-6	NA	TGTGCCAGCAGTTTACAGGGTTCTGGGGCCAACGTCCTGACTTTC	CASSLQGSGANVLTF
14	TRBV10-3	NA	TRBJ1-1	NA	TGTGCCATCAGTGAGTCGGGGCAGGGGACGGAAGCTTTCTTT	CAISESGQGTEAFF
10	TRBV19	NA	TRBJ1-2	NA	TGTGCCAGTTGGGGGGATGGCTACACCTTC	CASWGDGYTF
13	TRBV27	NA	TRBJ1-5	NA	TGTGCCAGCAGTTTTCGGGGGGCTCAGCCCCAGCATTTT	CASSFRGAQPQHF
12	TRBV5-1	NA	TRBJ2-1	NA	TGCGCCAGCAGACTCCGGGACAATGAGCAGTTCTTC	CASRLRDNEQFF
14	TRBV6-1	NA	TRBJ1-1	NA	TGTGCCAGCAGCCTCTGGGGGGAGAACACTGAAGCTTTCTTC	CASSLWGENTEAFF
12	TRBV13	once	TRBJ1-1	NA	TGTGCCAGCAGTAATGAGGCACCCGAAGCTTTCTTT	CASSNEAPEAFF
14	TRBV27	NA	TRBJ2-7	NA	TGTGCCAGCAGTTTCGCGGACAGCTCCTACGAGCAGTACTTC	CASSFADSSYEQYF
14	TRBV6-5	NA	TRBJ2-2	NA	TGTGCCAGCAGCCCGGACGGACATCCCGGGGAGCTGTTTTTT	CASSPDGHPGELFF
13	TRBV6-5	once	TRBJ1-5	NA	TGTGCCAGCAGTTACAATCTCAATCAGCCCCAGCATTTT	CASSYNLNQPQHF
15	TRBV5-1	NA	TRBJ1-3	TRBD1	TGCGCCAGCAGCTTGGGGACAGGCTCTGGAAACACCATATATTTT	CASSLGTGSGNTIYF
15	TRBV6-1	NA	TRBJ2-2	NA	TGTGCCAGCAGTGAAGCACCCGGGAACACCGGGGAGCTGTTTTTT	CASSEAPGNTGELFF
15	TRBV6-1	NA	TRBJ2-3	TRBD2	TGTGCCAGCAGTGAACTAGCGGGAGGGCCAGATACGCAGTATTTT	CASSELAGGPDTQYF
16	TRBV18	NA	TRBJ2-7	TRBD2	TGTGCCAGCTCACCCTCCGGGACTAGCTCCTCCTACGAGCAGTACTTC	CASSPSGTSSSYEQYF
13	TRBV19	once	TRBJ2-2	NA	TGTGCCAGTAGTATAGCAGTTACCGGGGAGCTGTTTTTT	CASSIAVTGELFF
15	TRBV2	NA	TRBJ2-7	TRBD2	TGTGCCACTCAAGGAGGGAGGGACCTAACCTACGAGCAGTACTTC	CATQGGRDLTYEQYF
14	TRBV7-7	NA	TRBJ2-7	NA	TGTGCCAGCAGCTTATTACCCGGGACAAACGAGCAGTACTTC	CASSLLPGTNEQYF
16	TRBV7-6	NA	TRBJ2-1	NA	TGTGCCAGCAGCACTAGCATGGGGGGCGCGGGAGATGAGCAGTTCTTC	CASSTSMGGAGDEQFF
13	TRBV27	NA	TRBJ1-2	NA	TGTGCCAGCAGCCCCACAGGCATCTCTGGCTACACCTTC	CASSPTGISGYTF
17	TRBV29-1	NA	TRBJ1-2	NA	TGCAGCGTTGAGCAGTGGGGGGGTCGGGGTTCTGACTATGGCTACACCTTC	CSVEQWGGRGSDYGYTF
15	TRBV11-1	NA	TRBJ2-7	NA	TGTGCCAGCAGAAACACAGGGTTCCTTTGGGGCGAGCAGTACTTC	CASRNTGFLWGEQYF
18	TRBV27	NA	TRBJ1-2	NA	TGTGCCAGCAGCGCTAAAGGGAGCAAGCACGGGACTAACTATGGCTACACCTTC	CASSAKGSKHGTNYGYTF
13	TRBV6-5	NA	TRBJ1-2	NA	TGTGCCAGCACCCCGGGCGGTGGAGGAGGCTACACCTTC	CASTPGGGGGYTF
13	TRBV27	NA	TRBJ1-2	NA	TGTGCCAGCAGTTTATCGTCTAGTTATGGCTACACCTTC	CASSLSSSYGYTF
15	TRBV9	NA	TRBJ2-3	TRBD2	TGTGCCAGCAGCGCCGGGACTAGCAGCACAGATACGCAGTATTTT	CASSAGTSSTDTQYF
15	TRBV6-1	NA	TRBJ1-3	TRBD1	TGTGCCAGCATTCTATGGACAGGGATTGGAAACACCATATATTTT	CASILWTGIGNTIYF
14	TRBV13	NA	TRBJ2-3	NA	TGTGCCAGCAGCTTAGCGGCAGGGTCTGATACGCAGTATTTT	CASSLAAGSDTQYF
14	TRBV19	NA	TRBJ1-1	TRBD1	TGTGCCAGTAGCAACAGGGGGCCGAACACTGAAGCTTTCTTT	CASSNRGPNTEAFF
11	TRBV30	NA	TRBJ2-7	NA	TGTGCCTGGAGTGTACCGGGGGAGCAGTACTTC	CAWSVPGEQYF
14	TRBV4-3	NA	TRBJ1-3	NA	TGCGCCAGCAGCCAAGATTCAGGAGGAAACACCATATATTTT	CASSQDSGGNTIYF
13	TRBV7-6	NA	TRBJ1-1	NA	TGTGCCAGCAGCTTAGAATCTAACGCTGAAGCTTTCTTT	CASSLESNAEAFF
12	TRBV6-6	NA	TRBJ2-5	NA	TGTGCCAGCAGTCCACCGGGGGAGACCCAGTACTTC	CASSPPGETQYF
15	TRBV5-5	once	TRBJ1-2	TRBD1	TGTGCCAGCAGCTTAGGACAGGGACTTAACTATGGCTACACCTTC	CASSLGQGLNYGYTF
15	TRBV9	NA	TRBJ2-1	NA	TGTGCCAGCAGCGGAAGGACAGCCCTTGACAATGAGCAGTTCTTC	CASSGRTALDNEQFF
15	TRBV2	NA	TRBJ1-3	NA	TGTGCCAGCAGCTTTATAAGCTCCTCTGGAAACACCATATATTTT	CASSFISSSGNTIYF
15	TRBV19	NA	TRBJ2-3	NA	TGTGCCAGTAGTATTTGGGGGCCAGTTATCGATACGCAGTATTTT	CASSIWGPVIDTQYF
20	TRBV7-6	NA	TRBJ2-6	NA	TGTGCCAGCAGCTCCCCGAACCCTGATTCCTACCACTCTGGGGCCAACGTCCTGACTTTC	CASSSPNPDSYHSGANVLTF
10	TRBV27	few	TRBJ1-2	NA	TGTGCCAGCGGCCCGCCCGGCTACACCTTC	CASGPPGYTF
12	TRBV29-1	medium-sized	TRBJ2-1	NA	TGCAGCGTTGAACAGGCAGACAATGAGCAGTTCTTC	CSVEQADNEQFF
15	TRBV10-3	NA	TRBJ1-6	NA	TGTGCCATCAGTGACCCCGGGACAATCAGGTCACCCCTCCACTTT	CAISDPGTIRSPLHF
16	TRBV9	NA	TRBJ2-3	TRBD2	TGTGCCAGCAGCTCGGGACTAGCGGGTCGCACAGATACGCAGTATTTT	CASSSGLAGRTDTQYF
15	TRBV25-1	once	TRBJ1-4	NA	TGTGCCAGCAGGACCTCGTCAGCCCGGGGAGAAAAACTGTTTTTT	CASRTSSARGEKLFF
16	TRBV7-8	NA	TRBJ2-7	TRBD2	TGTGCCAGCAGCTTAGCTAGCGGGGGAATCACCTACGAGCAGTACTTC	CASSLASGGITYEQYF
14	TRBV27	NA	TRBJ2-7	TRBD1	TGTGCCAGCAGTCTGGGACAGGGAGCCTACGAGCAGTACTTC	CASSLGQGAYEQYF
15	TRBV4-3	once	TRBJ1-3	NA	TGCGCCAGCAGCCAAGAGCGGGACTCTGGAAACACCATATATTTT	CASSQERDSGNTIYF
13	TRBV6-1	NA	TRBJ1-5	NA	TGTGCCAGCAGTGGAAGAGGAAATCAGCCCCAGCATTTT	CASSGRGNQPQHF
14	TRBV7-2	NA	TRBJ2-5	TRBD2	TGTGCCAGCAGCTTAGCGCCTAGCGGGGGGGCCCAGTACTTC	CASSLAPSGGAQYF
12	TRBV29-1	once	TRBJ2-7	NA	TGCAGCGTTGAAACACGGGACTACGAGCAGTACTTC	CSVETRDYEQYF
15	TRBV5-1	once	TRBJ1-2	TRBD1	TGCGCCAGCAGCAGAAACAGGGGAGGCGGCTATGGCTACACCTTC	CASSRNRGGGYGYTF
14	TRBV5-8	NA	TRBJ2-7	NA	TGTGCCAGCAGCACTTTGGGCAGCTCCTACGAGCAGTACTTC	CASSTLGSSYEQYF
15	TRBV5-1	NA	TRBJ1-5	NA	TGCGCCAGCAGCTTGGCCCCAGGGTCAGCTCAGCCCCAGCATTTT	CASSLAPGSAQPQHF
17	TRBV11-2	few	TRBJ2-2	TRBD2	TGTGCCAGCAGTCGAGCTAGCGGGGGGGCATCCACCGGGGAGCTGTTTTTT	CASSRASGGASTGELFF